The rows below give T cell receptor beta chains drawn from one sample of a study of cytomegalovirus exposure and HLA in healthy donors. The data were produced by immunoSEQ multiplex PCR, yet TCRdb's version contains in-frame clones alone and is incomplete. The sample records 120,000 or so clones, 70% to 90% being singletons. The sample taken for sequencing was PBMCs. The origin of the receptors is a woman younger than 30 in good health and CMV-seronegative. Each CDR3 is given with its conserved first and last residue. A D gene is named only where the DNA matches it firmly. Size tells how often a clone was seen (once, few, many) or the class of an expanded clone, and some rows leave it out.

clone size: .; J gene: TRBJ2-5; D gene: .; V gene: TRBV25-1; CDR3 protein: CASSGGETQYF; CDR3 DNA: TGTGCCAGCAGTGGAGGAGAGACCCAGTACTTC
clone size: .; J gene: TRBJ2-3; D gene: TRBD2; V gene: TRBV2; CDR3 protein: CASSRRLAGTDTQYF; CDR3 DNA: TGTGCCAGCAGTAGGCGACTAGCGGGGACAGATACGCAGTATTTT
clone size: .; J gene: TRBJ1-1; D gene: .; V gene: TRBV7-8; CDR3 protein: CASSPNLRGTTEAFF; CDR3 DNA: TGTGCCAGCAGCCCAAATCTCAGGGGTACCACTGAAGCTTTCTTT
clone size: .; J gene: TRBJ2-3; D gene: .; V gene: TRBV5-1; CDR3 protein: CASRDDRRSTDTQYF; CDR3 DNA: TGCGCCAGCAGGGACGACAGGAGGAGCACAGATACGCAGTATTTT
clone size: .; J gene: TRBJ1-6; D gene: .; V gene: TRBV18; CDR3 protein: CASSPNLVSQGNSPLHF; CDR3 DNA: TGTGCCAGCTCACCGAATTTGGTGTCTCAGGGGAATTCACCCCTCCACTTT
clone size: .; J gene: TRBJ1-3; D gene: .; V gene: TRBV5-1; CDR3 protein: CASSFEHPGNTIYF; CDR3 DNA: TGCGCCAGCAGCTTCGAACACCCTGGAAACACCATATATTTT
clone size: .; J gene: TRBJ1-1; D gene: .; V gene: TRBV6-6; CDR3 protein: CASSYPGMNTEAFF; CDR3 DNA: TGTGCCAGCAGTTACCCGGGGATGAACACTGAAGCTTTCTTT
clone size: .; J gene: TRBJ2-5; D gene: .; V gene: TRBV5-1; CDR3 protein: CASSVGLQKETQYF; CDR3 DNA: TGCGCCAGCAGCGTGGGACTGCAAAAAGAGACCCAGTACTTC
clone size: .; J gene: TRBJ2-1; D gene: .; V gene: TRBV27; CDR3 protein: CASSFAREYEQFF; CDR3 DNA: TGTGCCAGCAGTTTTGCGAGGGAGTATGAGCAGTTCTTC
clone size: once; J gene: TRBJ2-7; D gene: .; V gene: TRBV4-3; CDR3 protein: CASSQGLGGYEQYF; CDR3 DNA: TGCGCCAGCAGCCAAGGGCTAGGGGGCTACGAGCAGTACTTC
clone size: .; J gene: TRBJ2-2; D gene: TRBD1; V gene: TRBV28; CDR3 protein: CASSLTIGGTFPGELFF; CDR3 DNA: TGTGCCAGCAGTTTGACAATAGGGGGCACTTTTCCCGGGGAGCTGTTTTTT
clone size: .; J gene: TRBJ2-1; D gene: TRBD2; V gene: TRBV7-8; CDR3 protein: CASSPDRPGLAGGSSYNEQFF; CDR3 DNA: TGTGCCAGCAGCCCGGACCGACCGGGACTAGCGGGAGGGAGCTCCTACAATGAGCAGTTCTTC
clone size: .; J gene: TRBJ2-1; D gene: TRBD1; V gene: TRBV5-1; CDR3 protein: CASSSTGVGKFF; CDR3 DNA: TGCGCCAGCAGCTCGACAGGGGTTGGAAAGTTCTTC
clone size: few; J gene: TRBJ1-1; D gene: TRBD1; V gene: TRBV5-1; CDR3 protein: CASSLATGQVATEAFF; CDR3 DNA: TGCGCCAGCAGCTTGGCCACAGGACAGGTGGCCACTGAAGCTTTCTTT
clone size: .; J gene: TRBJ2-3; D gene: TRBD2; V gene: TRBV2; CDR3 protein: CASSFFAGATDTQYF; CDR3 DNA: TGTGCCAGCAGTTTCTTTGCGGGAGCTACAGATACGCAGTATTTT
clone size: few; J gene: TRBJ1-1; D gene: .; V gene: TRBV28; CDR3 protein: CASFKNTEAFF; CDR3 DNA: TGTGCCAGCTTCAAGAACACTGAAGCTTTCTTT
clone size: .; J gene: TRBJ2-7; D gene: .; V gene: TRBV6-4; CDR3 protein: CAKPGAPPYEQYF; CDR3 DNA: TGTGCCAAACCGGGAGCCCCACCATACGAGCAGTACTTC
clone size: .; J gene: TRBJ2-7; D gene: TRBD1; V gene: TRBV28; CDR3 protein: CASSSRGQGTTYEQYF; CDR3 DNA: TGTGCCAGCAGTTCCAGAGGACAGGGGACAACGTACGAGCAGTACTTC
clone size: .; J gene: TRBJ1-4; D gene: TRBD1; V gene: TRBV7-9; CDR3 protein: CASILGQNNEKLFF; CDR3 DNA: TGTGCCAGCATCTTGGGACAGAATAATGAAAAACTGTTTTTT
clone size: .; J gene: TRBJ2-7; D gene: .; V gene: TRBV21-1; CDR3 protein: CASRKTGELYEQYF; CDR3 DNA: TGTGCCAGCAGAAAGACAGGGGAACTGTACGAGCAGTACTTC
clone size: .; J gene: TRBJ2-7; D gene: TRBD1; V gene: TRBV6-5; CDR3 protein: CASRGTGRYEQYF; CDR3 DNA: TGTGCCAGCAGGGGGACAGGGAGGTACGAGCAGTACTTC
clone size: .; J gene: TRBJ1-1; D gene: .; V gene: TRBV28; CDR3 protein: CASSPNTEAFF; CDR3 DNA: TGTGCCAGCAGCCCTAACACTGAAGCTTTCTTT
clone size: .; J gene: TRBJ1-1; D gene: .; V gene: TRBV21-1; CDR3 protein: CASSKEGGVRGTEAFF; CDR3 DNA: TGTGCCAGCAGCAAAGAGGGAGGGGTAAGGGGCACTGAAGCTTTCTTT
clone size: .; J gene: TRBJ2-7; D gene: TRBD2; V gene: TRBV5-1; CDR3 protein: CASSYSGSWDEQYF; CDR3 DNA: TGCGCCAGCAGCTATAGCGGGAGCTGGGACGAGCAGTACTTC
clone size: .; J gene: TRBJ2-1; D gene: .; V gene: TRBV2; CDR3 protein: CASSVTPVPNEQFF; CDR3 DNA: TGTGCCAGCAGCGTGACACCCGTCCCCAATGAGCAGTTCTTC
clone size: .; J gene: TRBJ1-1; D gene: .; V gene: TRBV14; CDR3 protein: CASSQGGQNTEAFF; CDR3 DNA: TGTGCCAGCAGCCAAGGGGGACAGAACACTGAAGCTTTCTTT
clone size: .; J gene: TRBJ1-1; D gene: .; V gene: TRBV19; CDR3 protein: CASSMGEQPRLLSKNLKAFF; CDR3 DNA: TGTGCCAGTAGTATGGGTGAACAGCCCCGCTTGTTGTCTAAAAACTTAAAAGCTTTCTTT
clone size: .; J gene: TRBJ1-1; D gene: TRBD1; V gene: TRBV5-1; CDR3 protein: CASSGTGGGTEAFF; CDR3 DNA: TGCGCCAGCAGCGGGACAGGGGGAGGCACTGAAGCTTTCTTT
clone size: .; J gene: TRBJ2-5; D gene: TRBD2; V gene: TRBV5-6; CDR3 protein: CASSLKVTSAETQYF; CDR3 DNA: TGTGCCAGCAGCTTGAAGGTGACTAGCGCCGAGACCCAGTACTTC
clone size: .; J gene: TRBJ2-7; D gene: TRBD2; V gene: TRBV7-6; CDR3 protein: CASSRTSGGAGYEQYF; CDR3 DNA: TGTGCCAGCAGCCGGACTAGCGGGGGGGCAGGGTACGAGCAGTACTTC
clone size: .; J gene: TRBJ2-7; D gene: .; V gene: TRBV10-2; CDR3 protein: CASSDSHEQYF; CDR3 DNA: TGCGCCAGCAGTGACTCCCACGAGCAGTACTTC
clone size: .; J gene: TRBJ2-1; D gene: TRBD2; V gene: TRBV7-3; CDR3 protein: CASSFLSSGQKYNEQFF; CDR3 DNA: TGTGCCAGCAGCTTTCTGTCTAGCGGGCAGAAATACAATGAGCAGTTCTTC